A selection of T cell receptor beta chains follows, all from one sample in a study of shared clonotypes between healthy human individuals. Sequencing used immunoSEQ multiplex PCR; TCRdb keeps in-frame clones, though not all of them. The sample contains about 580,000 clones, roughly 98% of which appear only once. Sequencing input: naive CD8+ T cells sorted from blood. These receptors all come from a man aged 30 to 45 in good health. Both conserved end residues are part of each CDR3. Fields, in order: J gene, clone size, D gene, V gene, CDR3 DNA, CDR3 protein. A D gene is named only where the DNA matches it firmly. Not every row has a clone size; where given, it reads once, few, many or a size class.

>TRBJ2-1|-|-|TRBV27
TGTGCCAGCAGTCCAATCCTCGGAGGGCCAACCAATGAGCAGTTCTTC
CASSPILGGPTNEQFF
>TRBJ2-1|once|-|TRBV27
TGTGCCAGCCAGGGACTCGGGGGTGAGCAGTTCTTC
CASQGLGGEQFF
>TRBJ1-5|-|TRBD1|TRBV4-1
TGCGCCAGCAGCCTAGGATGGGCAGGGGGCGATCAGCCCCAGCATTTT
CASSLGWAGGDQPQHF
>TRBJ2-7|-|TRBD1|TRBV11-2
TGTGCCAGCAGCGCAGGACAGGGACCCTACGAGCAGTACTTC
CASSAGQGPYEQYF
>TRBJ2-7|-|TRBD1|TRBV6-5
TGTGCCAGCAGTCCAAACCCACAGGGGTCCTACGAGCAGTACTTC
CASSPNPQGSYEQYF
>TRBJ2-5|-|TRBD2|TRBV5-4
TGTGCCAGCAGCCCCATGGGAGCGGGAGTTGAGACCCAGTACTTC
CASSPMGAGVETQYF
>TRBJ2-3|-|-|TRBV27
TGTGCCAGCAGTTTACGGAGAGGGGGCACAGATACGCAGTATTTT
CASSLRRGGTDTQYF
>TRBJ2-1|-|-|TRBV30
TGTGCCTGGAACATAGTACTCTACAATGAGCAGTTCTTC
CAWNIVLYNEQFF
>TRBJ2-7|-|-|TRBV6-4
TGTGCCAGCAGTTGGAGATCTTCTAGATCCTACGAGCAGTACTTC
CASSWRSSRSYEQYF
>TRBJ2-3|-|-|TRBV7-6
TGTGCCAGCAGCCAAGCAGCTAGCACAGATACGCAGTATTTT
CASSQAASTDTQYF
>TRBJ2-1|-|-|TRBV14
TGTGCCAGCAGCCGGGGCAGGACGCCGAACAATGAGCAGTTCTTC
CASSRGRTPNNEQFF
>TRBJ1-3|-|-|TRBV30
TGTGCCTGGAGAACAGGGTCTGGAAACACCATATATTTT
CAWRTGSGNTIYF
>TRBJ2-3|-|TRBD1|TRBV7-9
TGTGCCAGCAGCTTCCGGGACAGGGATTCAGATACGCAGTATTTT
CASSFRDRDSDTQYF
>TRBJ2-1|-|TRBD1|TRBV7-9
TGTGCCAGCAGCCCCTTTCCGGGACAGGGGAACAATGAGCAGTTCTTC
CASSPFPGQGNNEQFF
>TRBJ2-5|-|-|TRBV30
TGTGCCTGGAGTGTAGGGCCGGGGAAAGAGACCCAGTACTTC
CAWSVGPGKETQYF
>TRBJ1-2|-|-|TRBV10-3
TGTGCCATCAGTGAGTCGAGGGATGGACAGAGGGATGGCTACACCTTC
CAISESRDGQRDGYTF
>TRBJ1-1|-|-|TRBV29-1
TGCAGCGTTGATACCACTGAAGCTTTCTTT
CSVDTTEAFF
>TRBJ1-2|-|-|TRBV27
TGTGCCAGCAGTTTATCGTCAGGGATATTAGACTACACCTTC
CASSLSSGILDYTF
>TRBJ2-1|-|-|TRBV4-1
TGCGCCAGCAGCCAAGCGGGAGCCCAATACAATGAGCAGTTCTTC
CASSQAGAQYNEQFF
>TRBJ1-6|-|-|TRBV14
TGTGCCAGCAGCCGTGTCCAGGGGAATAGGTCACCCCTCCACTTT
CASSRVQGNRSPLHF
>TRBJ2-3|once|TRBD2|TRBV4-1
TGCGCCAGCAGCCAACCCCTGGCGGGGACTACCTCTCCCACAGATACGCAGTATTTT
CASSQPLAGTTSPTDTQYF
>TRBJ2-3|-|TRBD1|TRBV11-2
TGTGCCAGCAGCTTCCGGGACAGGGGCACAGATACGCAGTATTTT
CASSFRDRGTDTQYF
>TRBJ2-1|-|TRBD1|TRBV28
TGTACCAGCAGAACCGGGACAGGGGCGGATGAGCAGTTCTTC
CTSRTGTGADEQFF
>TRBJ2-3|-|-|TRBV14
TGTGCCAGCAGCCAGTCTGGGGAAGTCACAGATACGCAGTATTTT
CASSQSGEVTDTQYF
>TRBJ2-7|once|-|TRBV11-2
TGTGCCAGCAGCTTAGATGGGTCCTACGAGCAGTACTTC
CASSLDGSYEQYF
>TRBJ1-1|-|-|TRBV4-1
TGCGCCAGCAGCCCAAGCCAACAGGGCACTGAAGCTTTCTTT
CASSPSQQGTEAFF
>TRBJ2-3|-|TRBD2|TRBV11-2
TGTGCCAGCAGCCCCAGCGGGATGAATGCAGATACGCAGTATTTT
CASSPSGMNADTQYF
>TRBJ2-1|-|-|TRBV27
TGTGCCAGCAAAAACCGGGACCGTACTTACAATGAGCAGTTCTTC
CASKNRDRTYNEQFF
>TRBJ2-1|-|-|TRBV28
TGTGCCAGCAGTAGGGCCTCCAATGAGCAGTTCTTC
CASSRASNEQFF